This TCR beta chain was recovered during a study of blood T cell repertoires in COVID-19. Study information: Researchers got acute and convalescent COVID-19 samples from the United States, Italy and Spain. Sources were T cells, B-cell-depleted T cells, or PBMCs; the material itself was cDNA or gDNA.

In terms of age and location, participants ranged from roughly 18 to 100 years and lived in 24 US areas. Individuals in the exposed group had encountered a COVID-19 case within 2 weeks preceding study entry. Repertoires were generated with immunoSEQ multiplex PCR, while TCRdb's copy carries only in-frame clones and drops some. Among 190,000 or so clones listed, 80% to 90% were seen once. The origin of this receptor is a woman aged 25 to 39 who had been exposed to COVID-19. Sequencing was performed on PBMCs or T cells enriched from blood (not recorded which).

The CDR3 sequence: CASSVDGGRETQYF. In DNA form, the CDR3 reads TGTGCCAGCAGCGTAGACGGGGGACGAGAGACCCAGTACTTC. The chain couples TRBV9 to TRBJ2-5; D possibly corresponds to TRBD2 (6 bases). CDR1 is SGDLS, CDR2 YYNGEE, per germline. This CDR3 spans 14 amino acids. Trimming took 0 bases from V and 4 from J, leaving 10 bases between them.